This note documents a single TCR beta chain sequence. The data are from a study of blood T cell repertoires in COVID-19. Across the whole study: Italy, Spain and the United States were the sources of the convalescent and acute COVID-19 samples. Sources were T cells, B-cell-depleted T cells, or PBMCs; the material itself was cDNA or gDNA.

Authors' analysis steps: By means of reference gene primer amplification, nucleated cell counts were estimated. The repertoire was sequenced with immunoSEQ multiplex PCR; TCRdb's copy has only in-frame clones and lacks some. Clonal size and the V and J genes are those of that table, whereas D and trimming came from the DNA. The table records around 100,000 clones, roughly 92% of them present only once. The CDR3 covers 13 residues. V lost 5 bases to trimming and J lost 0 bases, with 6 bases between them. Looked up from germline, CDR1 is MNHEY and CDR2 is SMNVEV (reference sequence). The clonotype was recovered from a man aged 45 to 65 with active COVID-19. Sequencing used peripheral blood. V usage is TRBV27 and J usage is TRBJ2-3; D unclear. Here the CDR3 DNA reads TGTGCCAGCAGTCTCCGGAGCACAGATACGCAGTATTTT. It translates to CASSLRSTDTQYF.